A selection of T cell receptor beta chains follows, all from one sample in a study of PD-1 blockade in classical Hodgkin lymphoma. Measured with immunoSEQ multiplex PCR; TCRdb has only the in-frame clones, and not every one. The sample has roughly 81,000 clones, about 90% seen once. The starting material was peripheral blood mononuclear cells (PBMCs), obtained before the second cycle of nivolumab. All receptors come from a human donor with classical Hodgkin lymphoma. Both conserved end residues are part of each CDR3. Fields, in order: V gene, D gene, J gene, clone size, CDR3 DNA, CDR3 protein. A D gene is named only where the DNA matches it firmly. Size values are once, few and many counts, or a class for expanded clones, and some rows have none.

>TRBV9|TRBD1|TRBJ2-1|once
TGTGCCAGCAGCGTTTACCGGGACAGGGGGCGGTCGGGGCTAGTCTTC
CASSVYRDRGRSGLVF
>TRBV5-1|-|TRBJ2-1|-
TGCGCCAGCGGGGATCGGCGCCAGCCCTTCTTC
CASGDRRQPFF
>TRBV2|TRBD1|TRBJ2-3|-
TGTGCCAGCAGGATACAGGGGGCCCTCCATTTTACGCAGTATTTT
CASRIQGALHFTQYF
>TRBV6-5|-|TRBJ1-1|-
TGTGCCAGCAGCCGACACGACCTAGATAACACTGAAGCTTTCTTT
CASSRHDLDNTEAFF
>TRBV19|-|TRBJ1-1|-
TGTGCCAGTAGTACACGAGGGGCCCCTTTACGAGGGGGTACTGAAGCTTTCTTT
CASSTRGAPLRGGTEAFF
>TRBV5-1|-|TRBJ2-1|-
TGCGCCAGCAGCTCTACGGGGAATAGCGGAAGATACAATGAGCAGTTCTTC
CASSSTGNSGRYNEQFF
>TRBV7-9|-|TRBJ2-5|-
TGTGCCAGCAGGGCGAATCGCAGGGGGACCCAGTACTTC
CASRANRRGTQYF
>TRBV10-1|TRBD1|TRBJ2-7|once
TGCGCCAGCAGTGTTAATCAGGGGGCTTCGGGCGAGCAGTACTTC
CASSVNQGASGEQYF
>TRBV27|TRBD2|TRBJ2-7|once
TGTGCCAGCAGTTTACAGGGACTAGGAACCTACGAGCAGTACTTC
CASSLQGLGTYEQYF
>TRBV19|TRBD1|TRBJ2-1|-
TGTGCCAGTAGCGGGACAGGGGGCGGGAATGAGCAGTTCTTC
CASSGTGGGNEQFF
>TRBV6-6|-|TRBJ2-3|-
TGTGCCAGCAGTTCACCGTGGGAGCGTGGCACAGATACGCAGTATTTT
CASSSPWERGTDTQYF
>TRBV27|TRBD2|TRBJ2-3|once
TGTGCCAGCAGTTCCCGACTAGCGGGGGTCACAGATACGCAGTATTTT
CASSSRLAGVTDTQYF
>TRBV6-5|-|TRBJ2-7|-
TGTGCCAGCAGTTACTCGGCCAGGGAATACGAGCAGTACTTC
CASSYSAREYEQYF
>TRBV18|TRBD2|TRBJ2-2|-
TGTGCCAGCTCACAAACTAGCGTGGCCGGGGAGCTGTTTTTT
CASSQTSVAGELFF
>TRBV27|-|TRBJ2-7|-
TGTGCCAGCAGTTCAATCGGTAGTGAGCGTCCAACCTACGAGCAGTACTTC
CASSSIGSERPTYEQYF
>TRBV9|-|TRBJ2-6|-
TGTGCCAGCAGTGCTGGGGGTGCCGGGGCCAACGTCCTGACTTTC
CASSAGGAGANVLTF
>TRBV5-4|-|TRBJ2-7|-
TGTGCCAGCAGCGGCGGACTCTACGAGCAGTACTTC
CASSGGLYEQYF
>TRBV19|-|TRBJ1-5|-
TGTGCCAGTAGTATCTCCCTACGGCGGGGATTAAGTCAGCCCCAGCATTTT
CASSISLRRGLSQPQHF
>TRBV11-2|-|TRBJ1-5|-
TGTGCCAGCAGCCGCCAAACAGGGCCGAATCAGCCCCAGCATTTT
CASSRQTGPNQPQHF
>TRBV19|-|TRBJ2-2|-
TGTGCCAGTAGTGTGCGAAATTCGAACACCGGGGAGCTGTTTTTT
CASSVRNSNTGELFF
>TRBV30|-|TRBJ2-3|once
TGTGCCTGGAGCCGGGGGGCAGCTAGCACAGATACGCAGTATTTT
CAWSRGAASTDTQYF
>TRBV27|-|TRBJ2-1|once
TGTGCCAGCAGTTTATCCCAGCGGGCCAACGAGCAGTTCTTC
CASSLSQRANEQFF
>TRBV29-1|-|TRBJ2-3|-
TGCAGCGTCCCCCGGGGCACGGCAGATACGCAGTATTTT
CSVPRGTADTQYF
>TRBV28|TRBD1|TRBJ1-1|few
TGTGCCAGCAAACAGGGGGTATACGCTGAAGCTTTCTTT
CASKQGVYAEAFF
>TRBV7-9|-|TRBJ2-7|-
TGTGCCAGCACCCATATACCCTACGAGCAGTACTTC
CASTHIPYEQYF
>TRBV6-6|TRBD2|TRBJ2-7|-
TGTGCCAGCAGTTTTAGCGGGAATGCCTACGAGCAGTACTTC
CASSFSGNAYEQYF
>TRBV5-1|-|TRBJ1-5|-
TGCGCCAGCAGCTTGGAGCCGGCGGGCCAGCCCCAGCATTTT
CASSLEPAGQPQHF
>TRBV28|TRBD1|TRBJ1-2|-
TGTGCCAGCAGTCCAACCGACAGGGATGCCTATGGCTACACCTTC
CASSPTDRDAYGYTF